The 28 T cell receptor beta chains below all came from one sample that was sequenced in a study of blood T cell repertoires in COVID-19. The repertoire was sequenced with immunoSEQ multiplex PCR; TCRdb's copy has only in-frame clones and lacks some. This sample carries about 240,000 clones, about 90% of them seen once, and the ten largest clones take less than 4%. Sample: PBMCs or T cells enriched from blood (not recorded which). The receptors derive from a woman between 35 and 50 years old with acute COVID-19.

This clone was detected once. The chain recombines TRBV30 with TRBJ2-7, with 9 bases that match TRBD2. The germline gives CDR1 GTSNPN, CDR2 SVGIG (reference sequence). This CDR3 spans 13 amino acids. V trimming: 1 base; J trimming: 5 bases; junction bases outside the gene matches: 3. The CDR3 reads CAWSGIAGDEQYF. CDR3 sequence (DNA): TGTGCCTGGAGTGGGATAGCGGGAGACGAGCAGTACTTC. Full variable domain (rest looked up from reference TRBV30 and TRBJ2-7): SQTIHQWPATLVQPVGSPLSLECTVEGTSNPNLYWYRQAAGRGLQLLFYSVGIGQISSEVPQNLSASRPQDRQFILSSKKLLLSDSGFYLCAWSGIAGDEQYFGPGTRLTVT.

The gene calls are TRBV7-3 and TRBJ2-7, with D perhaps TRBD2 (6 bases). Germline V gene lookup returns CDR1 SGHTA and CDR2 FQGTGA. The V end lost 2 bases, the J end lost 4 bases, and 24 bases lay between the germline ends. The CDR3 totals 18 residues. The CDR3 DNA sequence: TGTGCCAGCAGCTTAGGCCCCACGGGACTGGACTCCCCATACGAGCAGTACTTC. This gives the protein CASSLGPTGLDSPYEQYF.

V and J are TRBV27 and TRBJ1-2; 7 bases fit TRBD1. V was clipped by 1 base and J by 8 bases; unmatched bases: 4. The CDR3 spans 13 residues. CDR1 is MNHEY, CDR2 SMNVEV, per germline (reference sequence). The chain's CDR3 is CASSLYGDSGYTF. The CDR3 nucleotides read TGTGCCAGCAGTTTATACGGGGACAGCGGCTACACCTTC.

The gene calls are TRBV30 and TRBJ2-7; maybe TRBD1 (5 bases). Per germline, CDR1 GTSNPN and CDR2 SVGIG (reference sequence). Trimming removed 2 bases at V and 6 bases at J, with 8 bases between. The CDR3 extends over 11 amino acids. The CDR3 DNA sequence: TGTGCCTGGAGTTTAGGGGTCGAGCAGTACTTC. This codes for CAWSLGVEQYF.

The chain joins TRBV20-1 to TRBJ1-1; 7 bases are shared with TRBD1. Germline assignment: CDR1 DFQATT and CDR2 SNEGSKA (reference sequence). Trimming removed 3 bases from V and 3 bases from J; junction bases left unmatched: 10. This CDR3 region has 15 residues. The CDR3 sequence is CSASMTGMLDTEAFF. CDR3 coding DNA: TGCAGTGCTAGTATGACAGGGATGTTAGACACTGAAGCTTTCTTT.

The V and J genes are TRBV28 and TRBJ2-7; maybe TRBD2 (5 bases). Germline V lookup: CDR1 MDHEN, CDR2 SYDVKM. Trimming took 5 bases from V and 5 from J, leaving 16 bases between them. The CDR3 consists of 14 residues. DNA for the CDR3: TGTGCCAGCAGTGTAACGGGGTTGAGGGACGAGCAGTACTTC. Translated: CASSVTGLRDEQYF.

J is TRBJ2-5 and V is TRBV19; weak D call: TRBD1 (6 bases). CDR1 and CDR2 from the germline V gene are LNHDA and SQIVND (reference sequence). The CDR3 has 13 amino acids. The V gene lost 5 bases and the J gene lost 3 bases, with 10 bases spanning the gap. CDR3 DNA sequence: TGTGCCAGTAGTGCCTACAGGGAAGAGACCCAGTACTTC. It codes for CASSAYREETQYF.

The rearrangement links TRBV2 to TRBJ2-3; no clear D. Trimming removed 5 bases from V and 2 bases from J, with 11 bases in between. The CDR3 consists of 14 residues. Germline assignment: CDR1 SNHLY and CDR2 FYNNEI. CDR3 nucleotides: TGTGCCAGCAGTACCCTTCAACTCACAGATACGCAGTATTTT. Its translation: CASSTLQLTDTQYF.

The CDR3 loop is CASSRATSSYEQYF. The DNA for the CDR3 is TGTGCCAGTAGTAGGGCTACGAGCTCCTACGAGCAGTACTTC. The genes are TRBV19 and TRBJ2-7; the D is unclear. V was clipped by 4 bases and J by 0 bases, with 10 bases between them. The CDR3 is 14 residues long. In germline, CDR1 is LNHDA, CDR2 SQIVND (reference sequence). Full variable domain (remainder filled in from reference TRBV19 and TRBJ2-7): DGGITQSPKYLFRKEGQNVTLSCEQNLNHDAMYWYRQDPGQGLRLIYYSQIVNDFQKGDIAEGYSVSREKKESFPLTVTSAQKNPTAFYLCASSRATSSYEQYFGPGTRLTVT.

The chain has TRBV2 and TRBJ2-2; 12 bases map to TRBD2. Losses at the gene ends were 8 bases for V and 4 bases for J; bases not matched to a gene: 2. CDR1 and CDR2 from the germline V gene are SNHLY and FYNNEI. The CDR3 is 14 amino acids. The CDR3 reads CASLAGGFTGELFF. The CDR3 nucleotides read TGTGCCAGCCTAGCGGGAGGGTTCACCGGGGAGCTGTTTTTT. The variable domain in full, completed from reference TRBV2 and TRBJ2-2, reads EPEVTQTPSHQVTQMGQEVILRCVPISNHLYFYWYRQILGQKVEFLVSFYNNEISEKSEIFDDQFSVERPDGSNFTLKIRSTKLEDSAMYFCASLAGGFTGELFFGEGSRLTVL.

The chain's CDR3 is CASSGDYGYTF. The CDR3 coding sequence is TGTGCCAGTAGCGGAGACTATGGCTACACCTTC. This chain connects TRBV19 to TRBJ1-2; D call uncertain. Germline CDR1 LNHDA, CDR2 SQIVND (reference sequence). V lost 6 bases and J 3 bases, leaving 5 bases between the germline ends. The CDR3 runs to 11 residues.

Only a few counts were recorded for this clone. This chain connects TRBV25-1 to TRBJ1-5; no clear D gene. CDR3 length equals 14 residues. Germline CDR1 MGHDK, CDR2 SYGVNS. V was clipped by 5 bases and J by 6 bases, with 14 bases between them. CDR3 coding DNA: TGTGCCAGCAGTAATGACACCGAGGGTCAGCCCCAGCATTTT. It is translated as CASSNDTEGQPQHF.

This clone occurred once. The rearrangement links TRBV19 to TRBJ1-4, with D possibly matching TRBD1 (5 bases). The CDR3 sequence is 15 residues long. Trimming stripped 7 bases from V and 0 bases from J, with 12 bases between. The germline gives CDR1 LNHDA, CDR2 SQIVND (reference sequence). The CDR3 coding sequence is TGTGCCAGTACCCCCGGGGGTGCAACTAATGAAAAACTGTTTTTT. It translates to CASTPGGATNEKLFF. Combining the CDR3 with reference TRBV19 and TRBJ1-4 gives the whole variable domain DGGITQSPKYLFRKEGQNVTLSCEQNLNHDAMYWYRQDPGQGLRLIYYSQIVNDFQKGDIAEGYSVSREKKESFPLTVTSAQKNPTAFYLCASTPGGATNEKLFFGSGTQLSVL.

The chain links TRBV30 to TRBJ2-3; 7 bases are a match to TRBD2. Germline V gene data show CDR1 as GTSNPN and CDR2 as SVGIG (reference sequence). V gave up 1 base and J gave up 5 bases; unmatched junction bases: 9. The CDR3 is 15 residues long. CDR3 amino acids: CAWSEGAGERDTQYF. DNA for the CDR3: TGTGCCTGGAGTGAAGGGGCGGGAGAACGAGATACGCAGTATTTT.

This chain's CDR3 is CASSSKSGVGSPLHF. CDR3 sequence (DNA): TGTGCCAGCTCGTCTAAATCGGGGGTCGGCTCACCCCTCCACTTT. The rearrangement uses TRBV2 and TRBJ1-6; weak D call: TRBD1 (5 bases). V lost 8 bases to trimming and J lost 10 bases, with 21 bases between them. The CDR3 length is 15 residues. The germline V gene encodes CDR1 SNHLY and CDR2 FYNNEI.

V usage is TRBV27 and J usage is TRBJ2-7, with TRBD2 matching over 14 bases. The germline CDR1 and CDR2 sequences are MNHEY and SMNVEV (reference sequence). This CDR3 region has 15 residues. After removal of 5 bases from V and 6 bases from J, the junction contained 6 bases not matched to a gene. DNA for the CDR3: TGTGCCAGCAGTCTGGGGACTAGCGGGAGATTCGAGCAGTACTTC. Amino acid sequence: CASSLGTSGRFEQYF.

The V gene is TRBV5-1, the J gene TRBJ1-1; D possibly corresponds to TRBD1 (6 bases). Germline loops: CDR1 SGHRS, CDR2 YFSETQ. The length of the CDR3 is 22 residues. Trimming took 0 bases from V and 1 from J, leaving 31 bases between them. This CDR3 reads CASSLEARYRERLTNTNTEAFF. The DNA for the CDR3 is TGCGCCAGCAGCTTGGAGGCGAGGTACAGGGAACGGTTAACAAACACGAACACTGAAGCTTTCTTT.

The CDR3 coding sequence is TGTGCCAGCAGTTACTCGTGGGTGAGGGGGTCGGAGCGGGAGGACCAAGAGACCCAGTACTTC. Translation gives CASSYSWVRGSEREDQETQYF. The V call is TRBV6-2 or TRBV6-3, the J call TRBJ2-5, with 9 bases that match TRBD2. CDR3 size: 21 residues. J was trimmed by 0 bases and V by 0 bases; bases with no gene match: 17. Per the germline V gene, CDR1 is MNHEY and CDR2 is SVGEGT.

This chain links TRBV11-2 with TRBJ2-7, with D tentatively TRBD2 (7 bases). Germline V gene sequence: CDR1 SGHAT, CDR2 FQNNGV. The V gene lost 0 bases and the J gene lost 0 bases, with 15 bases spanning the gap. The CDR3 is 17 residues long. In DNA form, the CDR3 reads TGTGCCAGCAGCTTAGATGGAGGGGGGACTATCTCCTACGAGCAGTACTTC. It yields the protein CASSLDGGGTISYEQYF.

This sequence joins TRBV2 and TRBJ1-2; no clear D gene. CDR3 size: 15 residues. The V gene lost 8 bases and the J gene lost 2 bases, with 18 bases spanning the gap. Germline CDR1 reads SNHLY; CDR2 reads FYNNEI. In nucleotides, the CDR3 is TGTGCCAGCTTCCCCCGGAGGCCCTCAAACTATGGCTACACCTTC. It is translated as CASFPRRPSNYGYTF.

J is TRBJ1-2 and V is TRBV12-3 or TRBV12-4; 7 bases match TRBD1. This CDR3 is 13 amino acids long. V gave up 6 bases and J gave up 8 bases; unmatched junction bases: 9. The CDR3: CASSPDREGGYTF. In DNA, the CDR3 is TGTGCCAGCAGCCCTGACAGGGAAGGAGGCTACACCTTC.

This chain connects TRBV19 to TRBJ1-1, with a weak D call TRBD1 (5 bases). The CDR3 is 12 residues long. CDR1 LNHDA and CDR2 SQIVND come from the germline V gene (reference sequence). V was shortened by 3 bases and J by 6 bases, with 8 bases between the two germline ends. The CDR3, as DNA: TGTGCCAGTAGTATGGGGGAGGCTGAAGCTTTCTTT. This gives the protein CASSMGEAEAFF.

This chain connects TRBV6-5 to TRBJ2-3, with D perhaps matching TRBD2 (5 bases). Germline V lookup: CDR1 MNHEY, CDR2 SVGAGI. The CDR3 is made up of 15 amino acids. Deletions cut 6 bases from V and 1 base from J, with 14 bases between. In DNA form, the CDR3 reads TGTGCCAGCAGCGGACTCCGGTCGGGCACAGATACGCAGTATTTT. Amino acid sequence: CASSGLRSGTDTQYF.

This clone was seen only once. CDR3 residues: CASSLGGSGRRGNEQFF. In DNA, the CDR3 is TGTGCCAGCAGCTTGGGGGGAAGCGGGAGACGGGGCAATGAGCAGTTCTTC. The rearrangement uses TRBV5-4 and TRBJ2-1, with 8 bases lining up with TRBD2. CDR3 length: 17 amino acids. With 0 bases clipped from V and 6 bases from J, the junction kept 11 bases outside the gene matches. CDR1 and CDR2 (germline): SGHNT, YYREEE (reference sequence).

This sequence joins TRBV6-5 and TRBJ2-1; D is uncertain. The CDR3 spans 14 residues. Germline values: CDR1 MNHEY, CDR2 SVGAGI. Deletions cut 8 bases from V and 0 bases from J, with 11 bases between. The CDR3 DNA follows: TGTGCCAGCGCTGTCGGCGGCTCCTACAATGAGCAGTTCTTC. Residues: CASAVGGSYNEQFF.

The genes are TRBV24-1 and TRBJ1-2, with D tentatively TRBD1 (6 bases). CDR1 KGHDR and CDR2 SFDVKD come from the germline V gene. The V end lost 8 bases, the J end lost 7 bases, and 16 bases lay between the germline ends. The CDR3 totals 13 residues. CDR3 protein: CATNWTDPRGYTF. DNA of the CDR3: TGTGCCACCAATTGGACAGATCCCCGTGGCTACACCTTC.

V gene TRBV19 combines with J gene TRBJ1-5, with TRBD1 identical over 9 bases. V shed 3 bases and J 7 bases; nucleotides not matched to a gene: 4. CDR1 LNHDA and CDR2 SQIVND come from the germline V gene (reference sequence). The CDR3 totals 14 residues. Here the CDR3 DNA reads TGTGCCAGTAGTATCGGGGACAGGGTACAGCCCCAGCATTTT. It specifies CASSIGDRVQPQHF.

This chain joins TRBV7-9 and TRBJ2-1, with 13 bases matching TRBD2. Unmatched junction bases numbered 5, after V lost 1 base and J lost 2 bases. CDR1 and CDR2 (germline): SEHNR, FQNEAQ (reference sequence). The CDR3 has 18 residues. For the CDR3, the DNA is TGTGCCAGCAGCTTAGGATCGGGACTAGCGGGACCCTACAATGAGCAGTTCTTC. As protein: CASSLGSGLAGPYNEQFF.